This TCR beta chain was captured by sequencing in a study of blood T cell repertoires in COVID-19. Study-wide background: The study drew acute and convalescent COVID-19 samples from the United States, Italy and Spain.

The CDR3 is made up of 15 amino acids. V gave up 0 bases and J gave up 9 bases; unmatched junction bases: 10. Germline CDR1 SGHNT, CDR2 YENEEA. Per the original methods: Estimation of nucleated cell counts relied on the amplification of reference gene primers. The repertoire was sequenced with immunoSEQ multiplex PCR; TCRdb's copy has only in-frame clones and lacks some. That table is the source of V, J and clone size, and D and trimming were worked out from the DNA. This sample carries roughly 300,000 clones, about 89% of them seen once, and the ten largest clones take 6.4%. This chain links TRBV11-3 with TRBJ1-2; 7 nucleotides align to TRBD1. The clonotype originates from a man younger than 35 who had recovered from COVID-19. The sequencing input was peripheral blood. The chain's CDR3 is CASSLERTGFTRYTF. CDR3 sequence (DNA): TGTGCCAGCAGCTTAGAACGGACAGGATTCACGCGCTACACCTTC.